Below are 4 T cell receptor beta chains sequenced from a single sample in a study of T cells in Graves' hyperthyroidism and ophthalmopathy. TCR beta CDR3 regions were amplified from RNA. First-round RT-PCR of the TCR CDR3 relied on the HTBI primer set. TCRdb redid the calling of the multiplex PCR reads with MiXCR, one entry per CDR3 protein. The sample contains 300,000 to 500,000 distinct CDR3 sequences, 11% to 15% of which appear only once. Source material: blood. Receptors were obtained from a man aged 50 to 60 with Graves' ophthalmopathy.

The sample holds a few counts of this clonotype. The germline gene is not matched at one end of the junction; a read error may be the cause. The V and J genes are TRBV4-2 and TRBJ2-3; D remains ambiguous. CDR1 LGHNA and CDR2 YNFKEQ come from the germline V gene. The CDR3 is made up of 14 amino acids. The DNA of the CDR3 is TGTGCCAACAGCCAAGATCTCCAGGCAGATACGCAGTATTTT. It codes for CANSQDLQADTQYF.

The sample holds a few counts of this clonotype. The chain is built from TRBV15 and TRBJ1-5; D not resolved. Germline assignment: CDR1 LNHNV and CDR2 YYDKDF (reference sequence). The CDR3 extends over 15 amino acids. The V gene lost 3 bases and the J gene lost 1 base, with 10 bases spanning the gap. The CDR3 DNA reads TGTGCCACCAGCAGCGGGCCGGGGAGCAATCAGCCCCAGCATTTT. Translated, it gives CATSSGPGSNQPQHF. The variable domain in full, completed from reference TRBV15 and TRBJ1-5, reads DAMVIQNPRYQVTQFGKPVTLSCSQTLNHNVMYWYQQKSSQAPKLLFHYYDKDFNNEADTPDNFQSRRPNTSFCFLDIRSPGLGDTAMYLCATSSGPGSNQPQHFGDGTRLSIL.

This clonotype was counted at least ten times. V usage is TRBV7-2 and J usage is TRBJ2-7; D might be TRBD1 (5 bases). Trimming shortened V by 4 bases and J by 3 bases, and 10 bases separated the two germline ends. This CDR3 spans 13 amino acids. The germline V gene encodes CDR1 SGHTA and CDR2 FQGNSA. The CDR3, as DNA: TGTGCCAGCAGCTCCGTCCAGGGCTACGAGCAGTACTTC. It codes for CASSSVQGYEQYF.

The table lists this clonotype with many counts. The chain carries TRBV20-1 and TRBJ2-3; 8 nucleotides line up with TRBD2. Trimming at V came to 3 bases and at J to 1 base, leaving 9 bases not matched to a gene. The CDR3 has 16 amino acids. The germline gives CDR1 DFQATT, CDR2 SNEGSKA (reference sequence). In DNA, the CDR3 is TGCAGTGCTAGTGGGCTAGCGGGCGTACGCACAGATACGCAGTATTTT. Protein product: CSASGLAGVRTDTQYF.